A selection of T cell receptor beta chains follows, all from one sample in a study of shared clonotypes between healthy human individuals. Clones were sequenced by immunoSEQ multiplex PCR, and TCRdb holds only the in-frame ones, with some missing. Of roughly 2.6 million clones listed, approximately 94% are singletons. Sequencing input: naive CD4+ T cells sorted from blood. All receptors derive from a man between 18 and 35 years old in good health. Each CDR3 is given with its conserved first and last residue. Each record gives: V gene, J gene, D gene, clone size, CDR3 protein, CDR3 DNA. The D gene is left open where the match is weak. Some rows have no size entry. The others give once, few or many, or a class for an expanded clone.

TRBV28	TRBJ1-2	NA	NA	CASRGGTAYGYTF	TGTGCCAGCAGAGGGGGGACCGCCTATGGCTACACCTTC
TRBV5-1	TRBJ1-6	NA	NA	CASSDGVQGHSPLHF	TGCGCCAGCAGTGATGGGGTACAGGGTCATTCACCCCTCCACTTT
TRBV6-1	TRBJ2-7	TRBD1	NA	CASDRQGTYEQYF	TGTGCCAGTGATCGACAGGGCACCTACGAGCAGTACTTC
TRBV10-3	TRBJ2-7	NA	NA	CAISESGGTGYEQYF	TGTGCCATCAGTGAGTCAGGAGGGACGGGCTACGAGCAGTACTTC
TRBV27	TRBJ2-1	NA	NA	CASSLSYADRNEQFF	TGTGCCAGCAGTTTATCGTATGCAGACCGCAATGAGCAGTTCTTC
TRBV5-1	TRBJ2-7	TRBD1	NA	CASSGTGGVEEQYF	TGCGCCAGCAGTGGGACAGGGGGCGTTGAAGAGCAGTACTTC
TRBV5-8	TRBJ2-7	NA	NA	CASSQGTRADGEQYF	TGTGCCAGCAGCCAGGGGACGCGGGCGGATGGGGAGCAGTACTTC
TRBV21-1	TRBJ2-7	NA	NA	CASSNPRDRGYEQYF	TGTGCCAGCAGCAACCCCCGGGACAGGGGATACGAGCAGTACTTC
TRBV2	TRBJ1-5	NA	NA	CASNLGSNQPQHF	TGTGCCAGCAACTTGGGTAGCAATCAGCCCCAGCATTTT
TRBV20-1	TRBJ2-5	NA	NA	CSGRQETQYF	TGCAGTGGTCGACAAGAGACCCAGTACTTC
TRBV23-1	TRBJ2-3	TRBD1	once	CASPTGEDTQYF	TGCGCCAGCCCGACAGGGGAAGATACGCAGTATTTT
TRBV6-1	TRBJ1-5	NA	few	CATVRRGNQPQHF	TGTGCCACTGTTCGTCGGGGCAATCAGCCCCAGCATTTT
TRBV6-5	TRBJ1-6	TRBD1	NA	CASSYSGQGRSPLHF	TGTGCCAGCAGTTACTCGGGACAGGGAAGATCACCCCTCCACTTT
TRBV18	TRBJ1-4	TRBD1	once	CASSPGQGQAQKLFF	TGTGCCAGCTCACCTGGACAGGGGCAAGCTCAAAAACTGTTTTTT
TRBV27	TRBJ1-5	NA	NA	CASSYGGSNQPQHF	TGTGCCAGCAGTTACGGGGGTAGCAATCAGCCCCAGCATTTT
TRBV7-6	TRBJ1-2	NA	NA	CASSPQGSYGYTF	TGTGCCAGCAGCCCCCAAGGATCGTATGGCTACACCTTC
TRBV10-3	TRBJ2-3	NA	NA	CAISEYVDTQYF	TGTGCCATCAGTGAGTATGTGGATACGCAGTATTTT
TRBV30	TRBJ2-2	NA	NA	CAWSRGEAGELFF	TGTGCCTGGAGTAGGGGGGAGGCCGGGGAGCTGTTTTTT
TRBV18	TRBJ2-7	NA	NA	CASSPGVARMGEQYF	TGTGCCAGCTCACCGGGGGTCGCCCGAATGGGGGAGCAGTACTTC
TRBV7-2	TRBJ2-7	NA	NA	CASSFDRGREQYF	TGTGCCAGCAGCTTTGATAGAGGGCGGGAGCAGTACTTC
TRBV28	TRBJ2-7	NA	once	CASRQPREIYEQYF	TGTGCCAGCAGACAGCCCCGGGAGATCTACGAGCAGTACTTC
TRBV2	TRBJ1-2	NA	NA	CASSERGREGKGYGYTF	TGTGCCAGCAGTGAAAGGGGTAGGGAAGGGAAGGGCTATGGCTACACCTTC
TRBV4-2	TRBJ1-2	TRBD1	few	CASSQNRQGAGYGYTF	TGTGCCAGCAGCCAGAACCGTCAGGGGGCTGGCTATGGCTACACCTTC
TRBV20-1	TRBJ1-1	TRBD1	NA	CSATATGLTFF	TGCAGTGCTACCGCGACAGGGTTAACTTTCTTT
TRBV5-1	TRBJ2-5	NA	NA	CASSLRVQETQYF	TGCGCCAGCAGCTTGAGGGTACAAGAGACCCAGTACTTC
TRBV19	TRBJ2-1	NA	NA	CASSITPTFSYNEQFF	TGTGCCAGTAGTATCACCCCTACCTTCTCCTACAATGAGCAGTTCTTC
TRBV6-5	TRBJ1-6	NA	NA	CASRAQYNSPLHF	TGTGCCAGCCGGGCCCAGTATAATTCACCCCTCCACTTT
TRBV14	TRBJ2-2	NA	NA	CASSQVPGTGELFF	TGTGCCAGCAGCCAAGTTCCGGGAACCGGGGAGCTGTTTTTT
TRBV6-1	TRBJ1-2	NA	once	CASSESTGGYGYTF	TGTGCCAGCAGTGAATCTACAGGCGGGTATGGCTACACCTTC
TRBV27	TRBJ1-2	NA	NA	CASSPTALDLEGYGYTF	TGTGCCAGCAGTCCAACTGCTCTGGACCTGGAGGGGTATGGCTACACCTTC
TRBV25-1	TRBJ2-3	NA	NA	CASQEGVPDTQYF	TGTGCCAGCCAGGAAGGGGTCCCAGATACGCAGTATTTT
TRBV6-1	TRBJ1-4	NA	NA	CASSEGTGLGEKLFF	TGTGCCAGCAGTGAAGGCACAGGGCTGGGAGAAAAACTGTTTTTT
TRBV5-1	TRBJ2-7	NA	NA	CASSLDPGVSYEQYF	TGCGCCAGCAGCTTGGACCCGGGGGTTTCCTACGAGCAGTACTTC
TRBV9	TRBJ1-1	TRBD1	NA	CASSLNFRGTEAFF	TGTGCCAGCAGCCTCAACTTCAGGGGGACTGAAGCTTTCTTT
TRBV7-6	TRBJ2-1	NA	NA	CASSLGPTYNEQFF	TGTGCCAGCAGCTTAGGTCCGACGTACAATGAGCAGTTCTTC
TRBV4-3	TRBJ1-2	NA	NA	CASSPGLGYGYTF	TGCGCCAGCAGCCCCGGGCTTGGGTATGGCTACACCTTC
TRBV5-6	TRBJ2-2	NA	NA	CASSFPAGIGELFF	TGTGCCAGCAGCTTTCCGGCCGGGATCGGGGAGCTGTTTTTT
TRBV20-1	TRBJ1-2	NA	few	CSEDGYTF	TGCAGTGAAGATGGCTACACCTTC
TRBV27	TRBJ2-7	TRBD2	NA	CASSPRLAGGHNEQYF	TGTGCCAGCAGTCCGCGACTAGCGGGAGGTCACAACGAGCAGTACTTC
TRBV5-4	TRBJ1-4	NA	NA	CASSPATNEKLFF	TGTGCCAGCAGCCCTGCAACTAATGAAAAACTGTTTTTT
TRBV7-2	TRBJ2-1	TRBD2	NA	CASSLEAGGHNEQFF	TGTGCCAGCAGCTTAGAAGCGGGAGGACACAATGAGCAGTTCTTC
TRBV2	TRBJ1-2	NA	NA	CASSNSGVFDTF	TGTGCCAGCAGTAATTCAGGGGTGTTCGACACCTTC